The clone carrying this T cell receptor (beta chain) was detected ten times or more. Before thyroid surgery, none of the patients had received any treatment. This record comes from a study of metastatic and nonmetastatic thyroid tumors. Turning to the study itself: Repertoire comparison spanned blood and tumor or nodule tissue of malignant and benign thyroid patients.

TCRdb re-clonotyped the PCR reads through MiXCR. The sample lists 7,000 to 9,500 clones, about 20% occurring once. The CDR3 is 17 amino acids. Unmatched junction bases numbered 13, after V lost 4 bases and J lost 2 bases. CDR1 and CDR2 (germline): SGHRS, YFSETQ. This receptor was identified in a female donor with papillary thyroid cancer or a benign thyroid nodule (not recorded which). Some clones in this sample may be carry-over from other donors' samples. Sequencing was performed on adjacent normal tissue. The chain is built from TRBV5-1 and TRBJ2-3; 7 bases are a match to TRBD2. The CDR3 protein is CASSLSSSGGLTDTQYF. The CDR3 region has the DNA TGCGCCAGCAGCCTGAGCTCTAGCGGAGGACTCACAGATACGCAGTATTTT.